What follows are 13 T cell receptor beta chains derived from one specimen sequenced in a study of chemoradiotherapy in HPV16-positive cancers. Assay used: immunoSEQ multiplex PCR; TCRdb lists only in-frame clones, some missing. The sample has over 4,000 clones; just under 75% are singletons. Sample: tumor tissue, taken from a patient who underwent chemoradiotherapy. The receptor set was obtained from a human donor with HPV-associated anogenital cancer.

The CDR3 is CASSESGFGKAFF. DNA for the CDR3: TGCGCCAGCAGTGAGTCGGGGTTCGGGAAAGCTTTCTTT. The V gene is TRBV10-2, the J gene TRBJ1-1; no clear D. The CDR3 extends over 13 amino acids. Trimming left V 0 bases short and J 9 bases short, with 11 bases between. CDR1 WSHSY and CDR2 SAAADI come from the germline V gene.

This chain uses TRBV7-2 with TRBJ1-3; tentative D call: TRBD1 (5 bases). The V end was cut by 5 bases, the J end by 3 bases, with 14 bases between. The CDR3 runs 15 residues. Germline values: CDR1 SGHTA, CDR2 FQGNSA. CDR3 DNA sequence: TGTGCCAGCAGCCCCCTGGGGGGATTTGGAAACACCATATATTTT. It yields the protein CASSPLGGFGNTIYF.

The chain couples TRBV7-3 to TRBJ2-7, with D hard to call. The germline V gene has CDR1 SGHTA and CDR2 FQGTGA. The CDR3 is made up of 14 amino acids. Trimming removed 5 bases at V and 0 bases at J, with 11 bases between. The CDR3 sequence is CASSVGPGSYEQYF. Here the CDR3 DNA reads TGTGCCAGCAGCGTCGGACCAGGCTCCTACGAGCAGTACTTC.

The V and J genes are TRBV28 and TRBJ2-1; TRBD2 matches at 12 bases. V lost 1 base and J lost 5; bases outside the gene matches: 12. Germline values: CDR1 MDHEN, CDR2 SYDVKM. CDR3 length equals 19 residues. The CDR3 loop reads CASSLYGTGLAGSHNEQFF. The CDR3, as DNA: TGTGCCAGCAGTTTATATGGGACAGGACTAGCGGGAAGTCACAATGAGCAGTTCTTC.

The chain employs TRBV29-1 and TRBJ2-7, with 9 bases aligning to TRBD1. The V gene end was trimmed by 6 bases and the J gene end by 2 bases; junction bases not matched to a gene: 5. Germline V gene data show CDR1 as SQVTM and CDR2 as ANQGSEA. CDR3 length equals 13 residues. CDR3 region: CSVRGDRAYEQYF. The CDR3 nucleotides are TGCAGCGTCCGAGGGGACAGGGCCTACGAGCAGTACTTC.

The chain recombines TRBV2 with TRBJ1-3; 8 nucleotides agree with TRBD1. CDR3 length equals 12 residues. Germline CDR1 and CDR2: SNHLY and FYNNEI. Trimming cost V 6 bases and J 9 bases; bases outside gene matches: 4. The CDR3 DNA reads TGTGCCAGCAGCGGACAGGGTTCCACCATATATTTT. Amino acid sequence: CASSGQGSTIYF.

The chain links TRBV19 to TRBJ1-2, with TRBD1 matching over 7 bases. CDR3 length: 14 residues. J was trimmed by 2 bases and V by 9 bases; bases with no gene match: 9. CDR1 LNHDA and CDR2 SQIVND come from the germline V gene (reference sequence). As DNA, the CDR3 is TGTGCCAGCCAACCGGGACAGCACAACTATGGCTACACCTTC. Amino acids: CASQPGQHNYGYTF.

This sequence joins TRBV30 and TRBJ2-1; 7 nucleotides agree with TRBD1. Germline V lookup: CDR1 GTSNPN, CDR2 SVGIG (reference sequence). This CDR3 has 16 residues. V shed 2 bases and J 0 bases; nucleotides not matched to a gene: 7. The CDR3 spells CAWSRTGVSSYNEQFF. CDR3 sequence (DNA): TGTGCCTGGAGTCGTACAGGGGTGAGCTCCTACAATGAGCAGTTCTTC.

The rearrangement links TRBV19 to TRBJ1-4; no reliable D call. CDR1 LNHDA and CDR2 SQIVND come from the germline V gene (reference sequence). V was trimmed by 6 bases and J by 5 bases, leaving 16 bases between them. The CDR3 runs 15 residues. CDR3 amino acids: CASSTILELNEKLFF. The CDR3 DNA reads as TGTGCCAGTAGCACCATCCTGGAACTCAATGAAAAACTGTTTTTT.

The chain joins TRBV27 to TRBJ2-5, with no clear D. The germline V gene encodes CDR1 MNHEY and CDR2 SMNVEV (reference sequence). With 4 bases removed from V and 4 bases from J, the gap between germline ends came to 4 bases. This CDR3 comprises 11 residues. The CDR3 DNA reads TGTGCCAGCAGTTCACGAGAGACCCAGTACTTC. This encodes CASSSRETQYF.

The chain links TRBV5-1 to TRBJ2-3; a possible D gene is TRBD2 (6 bases). V lost 3 bases, J lost 5 bases, and 10 bases lay in between. CDR1 SGHRS and CDR2 YFSETQ come from the germline V gene. The CDR3 length is 13 residues. The CDR3 region is CASSWVGGDTQYF. The DNA of the CDR3 is TGCGCCAGCAGCTGGGTGGGAGGAGATACGCAGTATTTT. The entire variable domain, with the rest obtained from reference TRBV5-1 and TRBJ2-3, is as follows: KAGVTQTPRYLIKTRGQQVTLSCSPISGHRSVSWYQQTPGQGLQFLFEYFSETQRNKGNFPGRFSGRQFSNSRSEMNVSTLELGDSALYLCASSWVGGDTQYFGPGTRLTVL.

A few counts support this clone. The rearrangement uses TRBV9 and TRBJ2-7; 8 nucleotides match TRBD2. The CDR3 totals 18 residues. With V trimmed by 3 bases and J by 6 bases, 20 bases remained unmatched. Germline lookup yields CDR1 SGDLS and CDR2 YYNGEE. CDR3 sequence (DNA): TGTGCCAGCAGCGCGAACCCCTCCACGGGAGGGAGTATCGGCGAGCAGTACTTC. It codes for CASSANPSTGGSIGEQYF.

The chain links TRBV4-1 to TRBJ2-5, with 11 positions matching TRBD2. The CDR3 extends over 16 amino acids. From germline, CDR1 is MGHRA and CDR2 YSYEKL. The V and J ends lost 3 bases and 4 bases, in that order; junction bases with no gene match: 7. In DNA form, the CDR3 reads TGCGCCAGCAGCCATCTCGGGACTAGCGGCCTAGAGACCCAGTACTTC. Its protein product is CASSHLGTSGLETQYF.